This TCR beta chain comes out of a study of CD8+ T cells in alopecia areata. Findings and limits, study-wide: With tofacitinib ongoing, many expanded lesional clones persisted in both scalp and blood.

As to this clone: Its antigen remains unknown.

The germline gives CDR1 GTSNPN, CDR2 SVGIG (reference sequence). V was clipped by 4 bases and J by 8 bases, with 10 bases between them. The CDR3 extends over 11 amino acids. Stated treatment: oral pan-JAK inhibitor, 5-10 mg twice daily. RNA extraction was followed by reverse transcription into cDNA, which acted as the sequencing template. TCRdb's table, derived via immunoSEQ multiplex PCR, lists solely in-frame clones and lacks some. The table records more than 100,000 clones, about 50% of them present only once. The TCR was taken from a human donor with alopecia areata. Sequenced here: CD4+ T cells sorted from blood, sampled at week 4, from a patient treated with tofacitinib. The chain carries TRBV30 and TRBJ2-3; D gene ambiguous. Written as DNA, the CDR3 is TGTGCCTGGAAGGCCGACGGTACGCAGTATTTT. Translating gives CAWKADGTQYF.